Following are 26 T cell receptor beta chains from one sample sequenced in a study of T-cell reconstitution after alpha-beta-depleted transplantation in children. A TCRbeta library incorporating unique molecular identifiers was prepared. MiXCR, run by TCRdb on the PCR reads, gives a single entry per CDR3 protein. The sample has 580,000 or so distinct CDR3 sequences, more than 20% seen once. The material sequenced was PBMCs, mostly from graft donor cells, taken 360 days after TCRalphabeta/CD19-depleted stem cell transplant. The source of these receptors is a boy under two years old who had a stem cell transplant for acute myeloid leukemia, so the T cells may come from the graft donor.

This clonotype was seen at least ten times. Here the CDR3 DNA reads TGCAGTGCTAACCCGGGCACAGATACGCAGTATTTT. Translation gives CSANPGTDTQYF. This sequence joins TRBV20-1 and TRBJ2-3; D gene ambiguous. CDR1 and CDR2 (germline): DFQATT, SNEGSKA (reference sequence). Between the trimmed V and J ends, which lost 4 bases and 1 base, there was a span of 6 bases. CDR3 length: 12 amino acids.

The CDR3 is CSASRKLGNQPQHF. The CDR3 DNA follows: TGCAGTGCTAGCCGGAAACTAGGTAATCAGCCCCAGCATTTT. This chain links TRBV20-1 with TRBJ1-5, with unresolved D. The CDR3 extends over 14 amino acids. The ends were cut back, 3 bases at V and 4 bases at J, with 13 bases in the middle. Germline-derived CDR1 and CDR2 are DFQATT and SNEGSKA (reference sequence).

This clonotype was picked up many times. The V and J genes are TRBV6-5 and TRBJ2-5, with TRBD1 matching 10 bases. CDR3 length: 16 amino acids. CDR1 MNHEY and CDR2 SVGAGI come from the germline V gene. The V segment lost 2 bases and the J segment 6 bases; nucleotides outside the gene matches: 9. CDR3 bases: TGTGCCAGCAGTTACGGGGCCGGGACAGGGGAAAAGACCCAGTACTTC. Amino acid sequence: CASSYGAGTGEKTQYF.

In DNA form, the CDR3 reads TGTGCCACCAGCAGAGATAGGGCAGGGTCAGAGACCCAGTACTTC. This gives the protein CATSRDRAGSETQYF. V is TRBV15 and J is TRBJ2-5; perhaps TRBD1 as D (5 bases). Per the germline V gene, CDR1 is LNHNV and CDR2 is YYDKDF (reference sequence). Trimming removed 0 bases from V and 4 bases from J, with 12 bases in between. The CDR3 loop spans 15 amino acids.

This clonotype was seen a few times. The CDR3 DNA reads TGTGCCAGCAGTGGTGGAAGCCTAGCAGGCCCGGATACGCAGTATTTT. Translating gives CASSGGSLAGPDTQYF. The rearrangement uses TRBV28 and TRBJ2-3; possible D gene TRBD2, 5 bases. This CDR3 is 16 amino acids long. Germline V gene sequence: CDR1 MDHEN, CDR2 SYDVKM. V lost 5 bases and J 6 bases, leaving 21 bases between the germline ends.

V gene TRBV7-2 combines with J gene TRBJ1-5, with TRBD1 matching 8 bases. Germline V gives CDR1 SGHTA, CDR2 FQGNSA. The CDR3 has 15 amino acids. Losses at the gene ends were 2 bases for V and 2 bases for J; bases not matched to a gene: 2. The CDR3 here is CASSLQQGGNQPQHF. DNA for the CDR3: TGTGCCAGCAGCTTACAACAGGGGGGCAATCAGCCCCAGCATTTT.

This clonotype occurred many times. This sequence joins TRBV5-1 and TRBJ2-1; the match to TRBD1 covers 10 bases. Germline lookup yields CDR1 SGHRS and CDR2 YFSETQ. This CDR3 spans 16 amino acids. The junction had 8 bases not matched to a gene; V was cut back by 0 bases and J by 8 bases. The CDR3 DNA follows: TGCGCCAGCAGCTTGGAGGGGACAGGGGTTGTCGATGAGCAGTTCTTC. Its translation is CASSLEGTGVVDEQFF.

This clonotype showed up just a few times. This chain uses TRBV20-1 with TRBJ2-1, with 7 nucleotides matching TRBD1. Trimming cost V 6 bases and J 2 bases; bases outside gene matches: 7. This CDR3 has 14 amino acids. The germline gives CDR1 DFQATT, CDR2 SNEGSKA (reference sequence). The CDR3 sequence is CSARDSRAYNEQFF. DNA for the CDR3: TGCAGTGCCAGGGACAGCCGGGCCTACAATGAGCAGTTCTTC.

The chain combines TRBV12-3 or TRBV12-4 with TRBJ2-2; unclear D gene. Trimming took 10 bases from V and 6 from J, leaving 9 bases between them. CDR3 size: 11 residues. The CDR3 sequence is CAILESGELFF. The CDR3 region has the DNA TGTGCCATCCTAGAGTCCGGGGAGCTGTTTTTT.

This clonotype appeared a few times. This sequence joins TRBV5-1 and TRBJ1-1; a weak D match, TRBD1 (5 bases). Per germline, CDR1 SGHRS and CDR2 YFSETQ. This CDR3 is built from 14 residues. Deletions cut 1 base from V and 3 bases from J, with 10 bases between. CDR3 sequence reads: CASSLLRGDTEAFF. CDR3 sequence (DNA): TGCGCCAGCAGCTTGCTCCGAGGGGACACTGAAGCTTTCTTT.

This clonotype was seen at least ten times. V and J are TRBV20-1 and TRBJ2-7, with D tentatively TRBD1 (5 bases). CDR3 size: 13 residues. Germline assignment: CDR1 DFQATT and CDR2 SNEGSKA (reference sequence). Trimming removed 3 bases from V and 0 bases from J, with 9 bases in between. The CDR3, as DNA: TGCAGTGCTAGTTCGACAGTCTCCTACGAGCAGTACTTC. Amino acids: CSASSTVSYEQYF.

This chain links TRBV12-3 or TRBV12-4 with TRBJ2-2; 11 bases map to TRBD2. The CDR3 sequence is 14 residues long. V was clipped by 5 bases and J by 6 bases; unmatched bases: 2. Here the CDR3 DNA reads TGTGCCAGCAGTCTGGGACTAGCGGCCGGGGAGCTGTTTTTT. Its protein product is CASSLGLAAGELFF.

This clonotype has ten or more counts. The chain carries TRBV2 and TRBJ1-5; 9 bases align to TRBD1. CDR1 and CDR2 (germline): SNHLY, FYNNEI. The CDR3 is 16 residues long. Germline trimming cut 6 bases from V and 5 bases from J; bases unmatched to any gene: 11. CDR3 amino acids: CASSADGTGPYQPQHF. DNA of the CDR3: TGTGCCAGCAGCGCCGACGGGACAGGGCCCTATCAGCCCCAGCATTTT.

This clonotype was detected ten times or more. The chain couples TRBV12-3 or TRBV12-4 to TRBJ2-7; 7 bases fit TRBD1. After removal of 5 bases from V and 2 bases from J, the junction contained 6 bases not matched to a gene. The CDR3 is made up of 14 amino acids. The DNA for the CDR3 is TGTGCCAGCAGTAGATCGACAGGGACCTACGAGCAGTACTTC. Translated: CASSRSTGTYEQYF.

This chain links TRBV7-9 with TRBJ2-1; 10 bases line up with TRBD1. In germline, CDR1 is SEHNR, CDR2 FQNEAQ (reference sequence). V lost 2 bases, J lost 7 bases, and 5 bases stayed unmatched. This CDR3 has 15 residues. The chain's CDR3 is CASSLRADRGNEQFF. CDR3 DNA: TGTGCCAGCAGCTTAAGGGCGGACAGGGGGAATGAGCAGTTCTTC.

This clonotype has a count of ten or more. The V gene is TRBV5-1, the J gene TRBJ2-1; 8 bases line up with TRBD1. The V segment lost 0 bases and the J segment 2 bases; nucleotides outside the gene matches: 1. Germline CDR1 is SGHRS and CDR2 is YFSETQ. The CDR3 is made up of 15 amino acids. The CDR3 is CASSLGDRPYNEQFF. CDR3 bases: TGCGCCAGCAGCTTGGGGGACAGGCCCTACAATGAGCAGTTCTTC.

The rearrangement joins TRBV20-1 to TRBJ2-5, with D perhaps TRBD1 (6 bases). V was clipped by 6 bases and J by 5 bases, with 10 bases between them. Germline CDR1 reads DFQATT; CDR2 reads SNEGSKA (reference sequence). CDR3 length: 11 residues. Written as DNA, the CDR3 is TGCAGTGCCGAAAGGGGGGAGACCCAGTACTTC. Amino acids: CSAERGETQYF.

V and J are TRBV4-1 and TRBJ2-1; no clear D gene. Trimming pared 1 base from V and 7 bases from J, leaving 23 bases between. Germline CDR1 reads MGHRA; CDR2 reads YSYEKL. The CDR3 extends over 18 amino acids. In DNA form, the CDR3 reads TGCGCCAGCAGCCAAGTCCTCTGGTCGGTTGCGGAGTATAATGAGCAGTTCTTC. This encodes CASSQVLWSVAEYNEQFF.

At least ten counts were recorded for this clonotype. The J gene is TRBJ2-3, the V gene TRBV29-1; possibly TRBD2 for D (5 bases). Germline assignment: CDR1 SQVTM and CDR2 ANQGSEA. V was trimmed by 1 base and J by 4 bases, leaving 15 bases between them. The length of the CDR3 is 15 residues. CDR3 region: CSVEGGIGWADTQYF. DNA of the CDR3: TGCAGCGTTGAAGGAGGGATCGGATGGGCAGATACGCAGTATTTT.

The gene calls are TRBV10-3 and TRBJ1-1; weak D call: TRBD1 (5 bases). V was trimmed by 0 bases and J by 0 bases, leaving 8 bases between them. The CDR3 extends over 15 amino acids. Germline assignment: CDR1 ENHRY and CDR2 SYGVKD. The CDR3 DNA reads TGTGCCATCAGTGAGTCGGGCAGGGTGAACACTGAAGCTTTCTTT. This gives the protein CAISESGRVNTEAFF.

The genes are TRBV20-1 and TRBJ2-7; D could derive from TRBD1 or TRBD2 (5 bases each). V was cut by 3 bases and J by 3 bases, with 21 bases left in between. The germline gives CDR1 DFQATT, CDR2 SNEGSKA (reference sequence). This CDR3 comprises 16 residues. CDR3: CSASRRGGPMVYEQYF. The DNA for the CDR3 is TGCAGTGCTAGTCGAAGGGGCGGGCCCATGGTCTACGAGCAGTACTTC.

This clonotype was counted at least ten times. The gene calls are TRBV5-1 and TRBJ2-5; 8 nucleotides align to TRBD2. The ends lost 7 bases at V and 1 base at J; junction bases unmatched: 12. This CDR3 region has 16 residues. Germline V gene data show CDR1 as SGHRS and CDR2 as YFSETQ. The CDR3 sequence: CASGTRHSGAQETQYF. CDR3 nucleotide sequence: TGCGCCAGCGGAACTCGACATAGCGGGGCCCAAGAGACCCAGTACTTC.

Ten or more counts support this clonotype. J is TRBJ2-5 and V is TRBV6-2 or TRBV6-3, with 7 bases that match TRBD1. The length of the CDR3 is 13 residues. Trimming took 5 bases from V and 6 from J; bases not matched to a gene: 6. CDR1 and CDR2 from the germline V gene are MNHEY and SVGEGT. The CDR3 spells CASSPTGTKTQYF. DNA of the CDR3: TGTGCCAGCAGTCCGACAGGGACGAAGACCCAGTACTTC.

This chain links TRBV6-5 with TRBJ2-1; weak D call: TRBD2 (5 bases). Germline V CDR1 and CDR2: MNHEY, SVGAGI. The V end lost 0 bases, the J end lost 7 bases, and 13 bases lay between the germline ends. The CDR3 is 15 residues long. The chain's CDR3 is CASSYSVGDLNEQFF. The CDR3 nucleotides are TGTGCCAGCAGTTACTCGGTCGGGGATCTGAATGAGCAGTTCTTC.

The V and J genes are TRBV7-7 and TRBJ2-5; 11 bases align to TRBD1. Germline CDR1 is SSHAT and CDR2 is FNYEAQ (reference sequence). With 5 bases clipped from V and 3 bases from J, the junction kept 8 bases outside the gene matches. The CDR3 runs 16 residues. The CDR3 region is CASSHYGDRGKETQYF. For the CDR3, the DNA is TGTGCCAGCAGCCACTATGGGGACAGGGGGAAAGAGACCCAGTACTTC.

The chain employs TRBV12-3 or TRBV12-4 and TRBJ2-3; 7 bases map to TRBD2. Trimming at V came to 4 bases and at J to 4 bases, leaving 2 bases not matched to a gene. The CDR3 covers 13 residues. The CDR3 DNA reads as TGTGCCAGCAGTTCGACTAGCCCAGATACGCAGTATTTT. The encoded protein is CASSSTSPDTQYF.